One T cell receptor (beta chain) is described in this entry. In the authors' methods: Nucleated cell number was recorded as an estimate derived from reference gene primer amplification. Repertoires were generated with immunoSEQ multiplex PCR, while TCRdb's copy carries only in-frame clones and drops some. V, J and clone size are taken as reported in that table, and D and trimming were inferred from the DNA itself. The repertoire holds 150,000 to 200,000 clones, about 88% seen once, with 1.5% to 2% in the top ten. This sample stems from a study of blood T cell repertoires in COVID-19. Across the study: Specimens from acute and convalescent COVID-19 originated in the United States, Italy and Spain. T cells, B-cell-depleted T cells, or PBMCs provided the cDNA or gDNA that served as material.

The CDR3 totals 14 residues. Germline V lookup: CDR1 MNHEY, CDR2 SVGAGI. V dropped 2 bases and J dropped 5 bases, with 12 bases sitting between them. The sample was peripheral blood. The TCR originated in a man aged 18 to 29 who had recovered from COVID-19. The chain carries TRBV6-5 and TRBJ1-1; D is ambiguous. The CDR3 DNA is TGTGCCAGCAGTTACGCGGAGGGAGGGACTGAAGCTTTCTTT. Protein sequence: CASSYAEGGTEAFF.